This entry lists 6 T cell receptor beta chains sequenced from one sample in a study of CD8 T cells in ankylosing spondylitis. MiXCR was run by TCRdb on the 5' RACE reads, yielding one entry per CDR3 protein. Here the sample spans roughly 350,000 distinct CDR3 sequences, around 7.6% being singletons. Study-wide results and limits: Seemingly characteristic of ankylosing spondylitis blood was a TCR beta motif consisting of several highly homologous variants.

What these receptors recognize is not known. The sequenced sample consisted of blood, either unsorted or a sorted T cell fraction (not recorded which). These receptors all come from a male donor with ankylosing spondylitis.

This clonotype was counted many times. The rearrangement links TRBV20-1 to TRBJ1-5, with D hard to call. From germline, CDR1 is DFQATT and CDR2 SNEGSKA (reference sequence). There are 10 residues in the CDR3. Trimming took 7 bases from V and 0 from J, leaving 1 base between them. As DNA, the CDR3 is TGCAGTGGTAGCAATCAGCCCCAGCATTTT. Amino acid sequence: CSGSNQPQHF.

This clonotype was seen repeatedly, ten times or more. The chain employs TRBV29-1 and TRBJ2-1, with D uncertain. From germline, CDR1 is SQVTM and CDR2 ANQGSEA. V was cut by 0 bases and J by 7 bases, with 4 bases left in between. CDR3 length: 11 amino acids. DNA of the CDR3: TGCAGCGTTGAAGAAGGGAATGAGCAGTTCTTC. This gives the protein CSVEEGNEQFF.

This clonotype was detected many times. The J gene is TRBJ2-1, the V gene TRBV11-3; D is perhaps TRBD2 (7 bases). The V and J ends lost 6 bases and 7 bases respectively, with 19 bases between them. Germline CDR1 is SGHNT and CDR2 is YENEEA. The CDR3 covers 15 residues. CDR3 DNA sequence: TGTGCCAGCAGTTTCGACGGGGGGCATGGGAATGAGCAGTTCTTC. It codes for CASSFDGGHGNEQFF.

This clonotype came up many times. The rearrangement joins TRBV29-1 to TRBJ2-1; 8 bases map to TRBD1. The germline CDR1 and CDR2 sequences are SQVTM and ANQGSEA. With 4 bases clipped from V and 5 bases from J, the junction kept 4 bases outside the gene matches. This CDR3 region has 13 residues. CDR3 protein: CSVAGTGDNEQFF. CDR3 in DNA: TGCAGCGTTGCCGGGACAGGCGACAATGAGCAGTTCTTC.

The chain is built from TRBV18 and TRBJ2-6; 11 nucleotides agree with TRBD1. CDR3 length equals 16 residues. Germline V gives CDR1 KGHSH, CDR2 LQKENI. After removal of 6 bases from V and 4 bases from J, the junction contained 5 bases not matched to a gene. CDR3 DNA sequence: TGTGCCAGCTCCGGACAGGGGGCCTCCGGGGCCAACGTCCTGACTTTC. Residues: CASSGQGASGANVLTF. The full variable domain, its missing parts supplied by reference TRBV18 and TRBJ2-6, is NAGVMQNPRHLVRRRGQEARLRCSPMKGHSHVYWYRQLPEEGLKFMVYLQKENIIDESGMPKERFSAEFPKEGPSILRIQQVVRGDSAAYFCASSGQGASGANVLTFGAGSRLTVL.

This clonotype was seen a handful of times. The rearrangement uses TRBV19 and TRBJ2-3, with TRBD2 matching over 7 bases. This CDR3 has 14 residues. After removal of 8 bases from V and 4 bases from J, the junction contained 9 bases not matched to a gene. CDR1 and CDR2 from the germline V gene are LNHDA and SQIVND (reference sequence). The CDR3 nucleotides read TGTGCCAGTCGAAGGGAGGGCGGTGCAGATACGCAGTATTTT. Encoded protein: CASRREGGADTQYF.